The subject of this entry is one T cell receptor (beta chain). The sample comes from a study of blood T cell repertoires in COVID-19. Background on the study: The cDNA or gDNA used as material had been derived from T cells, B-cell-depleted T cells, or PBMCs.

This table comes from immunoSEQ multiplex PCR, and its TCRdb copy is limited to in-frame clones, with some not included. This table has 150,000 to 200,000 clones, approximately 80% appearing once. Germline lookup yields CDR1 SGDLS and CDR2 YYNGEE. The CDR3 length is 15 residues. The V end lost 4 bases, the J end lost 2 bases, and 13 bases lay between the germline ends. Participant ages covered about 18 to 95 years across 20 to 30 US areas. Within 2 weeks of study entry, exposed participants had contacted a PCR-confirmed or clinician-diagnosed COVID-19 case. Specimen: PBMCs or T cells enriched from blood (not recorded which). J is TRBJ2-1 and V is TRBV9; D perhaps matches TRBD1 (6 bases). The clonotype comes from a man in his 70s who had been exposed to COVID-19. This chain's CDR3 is CASSSSGDPYNEQFF. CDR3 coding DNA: TGTGCCAGCAGCTCCTCAGGGGACCCCTACAATGAGCAGTTCTTC.